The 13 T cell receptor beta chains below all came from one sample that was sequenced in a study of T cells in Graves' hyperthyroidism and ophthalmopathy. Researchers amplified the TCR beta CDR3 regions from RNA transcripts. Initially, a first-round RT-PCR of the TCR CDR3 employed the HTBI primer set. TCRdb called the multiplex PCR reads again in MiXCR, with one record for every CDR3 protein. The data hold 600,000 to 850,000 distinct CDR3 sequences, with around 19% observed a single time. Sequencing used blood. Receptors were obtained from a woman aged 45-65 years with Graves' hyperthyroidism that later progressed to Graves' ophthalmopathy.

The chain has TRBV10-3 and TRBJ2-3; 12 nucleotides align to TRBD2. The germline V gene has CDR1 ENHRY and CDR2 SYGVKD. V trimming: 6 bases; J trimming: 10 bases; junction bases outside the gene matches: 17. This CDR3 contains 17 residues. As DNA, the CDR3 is TGTGCCATCAGCGGGACTAGCGGGTGGCAAGGACAGATCGCGCAGTATTTT. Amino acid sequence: CAISGTSGWQGQIAQYF.

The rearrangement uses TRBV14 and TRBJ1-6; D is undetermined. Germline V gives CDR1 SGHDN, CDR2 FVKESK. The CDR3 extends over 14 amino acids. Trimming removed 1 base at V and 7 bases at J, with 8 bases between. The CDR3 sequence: CASSQVDRNSPLHF. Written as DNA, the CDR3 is TGTGCCAGCAGCCAAGTTGATCGGAATTCACCCCTCCACTTT.

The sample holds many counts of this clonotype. The CDR3 coding sequence is TGCAGTGCTAGAGAACGAGGGGGCGGCACTGAAGCTTTCTTT. Protein product: CSARERGGGTEAFF. The chain has TRBV20-1 and TRBJ1-1, with 7 bases lining up with TRBD1. The CDR3 is made up of 14 amino acids. Per germline, CDR1 DFQATT and CDR2 SNEGSKA (reference sequence). Trimming at V came to 0 bases and at J to 4 bases, leaving 5 bases not matched to a gene.

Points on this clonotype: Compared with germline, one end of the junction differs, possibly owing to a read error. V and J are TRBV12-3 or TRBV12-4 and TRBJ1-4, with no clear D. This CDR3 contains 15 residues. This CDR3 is CASSLLGDVNEKLLF. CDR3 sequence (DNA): TGTGCCAGCAGTTTACTAGGAGACGTTAATGAAAAACTGCTTTTT.

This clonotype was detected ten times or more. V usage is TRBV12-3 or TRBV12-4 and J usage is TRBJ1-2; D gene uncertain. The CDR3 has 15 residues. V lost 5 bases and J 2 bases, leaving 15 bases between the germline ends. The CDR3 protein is CASSPPFKENYGYTF. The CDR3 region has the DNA TGTGCCAGCAGTCCCCCTTTTAAAGAGAACTATGGCTACACCTTC.

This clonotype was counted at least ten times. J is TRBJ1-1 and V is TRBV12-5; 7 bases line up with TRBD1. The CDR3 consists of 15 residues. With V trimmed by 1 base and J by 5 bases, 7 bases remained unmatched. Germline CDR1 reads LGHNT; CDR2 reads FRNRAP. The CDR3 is CASGLDRGAVTEAFF. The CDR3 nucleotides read TGTGCTAGTGGTTTGGACAGGGGAGCGGTGACTGAAGCTTTCTTT.

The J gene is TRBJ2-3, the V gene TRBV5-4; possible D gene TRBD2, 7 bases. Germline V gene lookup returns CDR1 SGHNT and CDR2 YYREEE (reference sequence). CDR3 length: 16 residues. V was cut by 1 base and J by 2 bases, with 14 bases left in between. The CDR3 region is CASSLIGGGVTDTQYF. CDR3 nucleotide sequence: TGTGCCAGCAGCTTGATAGGGGGGGGGGTCACAGATACGCAGTATTTT.

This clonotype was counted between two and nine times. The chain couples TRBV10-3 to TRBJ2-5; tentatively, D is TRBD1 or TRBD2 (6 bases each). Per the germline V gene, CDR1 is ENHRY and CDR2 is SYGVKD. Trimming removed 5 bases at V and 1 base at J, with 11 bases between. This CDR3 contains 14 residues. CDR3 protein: CAISIRGPQETQYF. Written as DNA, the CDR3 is TGTGCCATCAGTATTCGGGGGCCCCAAGAGACCCAGTACTTC.

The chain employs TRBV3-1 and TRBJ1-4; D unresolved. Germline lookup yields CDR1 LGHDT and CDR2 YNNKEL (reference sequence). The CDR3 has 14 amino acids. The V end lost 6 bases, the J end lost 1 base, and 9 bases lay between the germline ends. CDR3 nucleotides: TGTGCCAGCAGTAAACACCAAACTAATGAAAAACTGTTTTTT. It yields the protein CASSKHQTNEKLFF.

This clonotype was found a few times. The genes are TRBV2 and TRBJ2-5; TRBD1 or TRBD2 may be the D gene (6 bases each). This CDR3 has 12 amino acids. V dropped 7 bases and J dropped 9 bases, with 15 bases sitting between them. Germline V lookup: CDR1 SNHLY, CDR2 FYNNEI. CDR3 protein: CASTRGGWAQYF. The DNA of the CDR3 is TGTGCCAGCACCCGAGGGGGGTGGGCCCAGTACTTC.

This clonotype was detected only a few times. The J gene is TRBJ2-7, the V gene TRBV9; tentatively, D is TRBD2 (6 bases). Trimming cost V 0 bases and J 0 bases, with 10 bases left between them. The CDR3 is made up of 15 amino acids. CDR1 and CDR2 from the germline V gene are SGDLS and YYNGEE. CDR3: CASSVDGGSSYEQYF. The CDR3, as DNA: TGTGCCAGCAGCGTAGATGGGGGGAGCTCCTACGAGCAGTACTTC. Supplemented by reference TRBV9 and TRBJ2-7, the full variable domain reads DSGVTQTPKHLITATGQRVTLRCSPRSGDLSVYWYQQSLDQGLQFLIQYYNGEERAKGNILERFSAQQFPDLHSELNLSSLELGDSALYFCASSVDGGSSYEQYFGPGTRLTVT.

The CDR3 here is CSVEAAISGANVLTF. The CDR3 DNA is TGCAGCGTTGAAGCTGCGATCTCTGGGGCCAACGTCCTGACTTTC. J is TRBJ2-6 and V is TRBV29-1, with D unclear. The germline V and J ends were trimmed by 1 base and 0 bases, with 7 bases remaining between them. This CDR3 contains 15 residues. From germline, CDR1 is SQVTM and CDR2 ANQGSEA.

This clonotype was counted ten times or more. CDR3 loop: CASSPITGTWVNIQYF. The CDR3 region has the DNA TGTGCCAGCTCACCCATTACAGGAACGTGGGTCAACATTCAGTACTTC. V gene TRBV18 combines with J gene TRBJ2-4; tentatively, D is TRBD1 (5 bases). This CDR3 has 16 residues. V dropped 3 bases and J dropped 7 bases, with 19 bases sitting between them. Germline loops: CDR1 KGHSH, CDR2 LQKENI. Drawing the rest from reference TRBV18 and TRBJ2-4, the complete variable domain is NAGVMQNPRHLVRRRGQEARLRCSPMKGHSHVYWYRQLPEEGLKFMVYLQKENIIDESGMPKERFSAEFPKEGPSILRIQQVVRGDSAAYFCASSPITGTWVNIQYFGAGTRLSVL.